The T cell receptor (beta chain) under discussion was sequenced for a study of blood T cell repertoires in COVID-19. This clone was seen only a few times. Original processing notes: Scientists estimated how many nucleated cells there were by amplifying reference gene primers. Profiling relied on immunoSEQ multiplex PCR, and the TCRdb table lists in-frame clones only, not all of them. V and J calls and clone size follow that table, whereas D and trimming were derived from the DNA. This sample yields around 250,000 clones, of which approximately 78% are seen a single time; less than 4% belongs to the top ten. Germline CDR1 and CDR2: GTSNPN and SVGIG (reference sequence). There are 14 residues in the CDR3. The germline V and J ends were trimmed by 3 bases and 2 bases, with 11 bases remaining between them.

This clonotype was obtained from a woman younger than 30 with acute or convalescent COVID-19. Source material: peripheral blood. The genes are TRBV30 and TRBJ1-5, with D possibly being TRBD1 (5 bases). The CDR3 loop reads CAWSQAGGNQPQHF. The CDR3 DNA follows: TGTGCCTGGAGCCAAGCGGGGGGCAATCAGCCCCAGCATTTT.